The rows below give T cell receptor beta chains drawn from one sample of a study of post-analysis software for immune sequencing data. MiXCR was run by TCRdb on the PCR reads, yielding one entry per CDR3 protein. The sample records hundreds of thousands of distinct CDR3 sequences, about 32% being singletons. The specimen was blood. These receptors were obtained from a girl aged 10 to 17 with multiple sclerosis. The CDR3 runs from the conserved cysteine through the conserved F or W. A D gene is named only where the DNA matches it firmly. Clone size is shown for a subset of rows, as once, few, many or a class of expanded clone.

V: TRBV20-1; J: TRBJ2-7; length: 15; D: TRBD2; size: .; CDR3: CSASLRVAGDYEQYF; DNA: TGCAGTGCTAGCCTCCGAGTAGCGGGGGATTACGAGCAGTACTTC
V: TRBV10-3; J: TRBJ2-5; length: 14; D: TRBD1; size: few; CDR3: CAISESTGKETQYF; DNA: TGTGCCATCAGTGAGTCGACAGGGAAAGAGACCCAGTACTTC
V: TRBV5-6; J: TRBJ2-7; length: 14; D: .; size: .; CDR3: CASSESGIPYEQYF; DNA: TGTGCCAGCAGCGAGTCAGGCATTCCCTACGAGCAGTACTTC
V: TRBV7-9; J: TRBJ2-1; length: 12; D: TRBD2; size: few; CDR3: CASRVVAGDQFF; DNA: TGTGCCAGCAGGGTTGTAGCGGGAGATCAGTTCTTC
V: TRBV20-1; J: TRBJ2-7; length: 10; D: .; size: many; CDR3: CSPGSYEQYF; DNA: TGCAGTCCAGGGTCCTACGAGCAGTACTTC
V: TRBV6-2/TRBV6-3; J: TRBJ2-7; length: 11; D: .; size: few; CDR3: CASSPSFEQYF; DNA: TGTGCCAGCAGCCCCTCATTCGAGCAGTACTTC
V: TRBV20-1; J: TRBJ2-7; length: 14; D: .; size: few; CDR3: CSARVPGGPYEQYF; DNA: TGCAGTGCTAGAGTCCCAGGCGGTCCCTACGAGCAGTACTTC
V: TRBV7-2; J: TRBJ2-7; length: 14; D: TRBD2; size: .; CDR3: CASSSLAGGGEQYF; DNA: TGTGCCAGCAGCTCTCTAGCGGGAGGGGGGGAGCAGTACTTC
V: TRBV5-1; J: TRBJ2-1; length: 16; D: .; size: few; CDR3: CASSLAGGPPLGEQFF; DNA: TGCGCCAGCAGCTTGGCCGGGGGGCCACCTCTCGGTGAGCAGTTCTTC
V: TRBV28; J: TRBJ2-3; length: 15; D: .; size: few; CDR3: CASSLVEISTDTQYF; DNA: TGTGCCAGCAGTTTAGTAGAAATAAGCACAGATACGCAGTATTTT
V: TRBV11-2; J: TRBJ2-1; length: 15; D: .; size: .; CDR3: CASSLETGPYNEQFF; DNA: TGTGCCAGCAGCTTAGAAACGGGGCCCTACAATGAGCAGTTCTTC
V: TRBV7-9; J: TRBJ2-5; length: 16; D: TRBD1; size: once; CDR3: CASSSFGTGDGETQYF; DNA: TGTGCCAGCAGCTCATTCGGGACAGGGGACGGAGAGACCCAGTACTTC
V: TRBV9; J: TRBJ2-7; length: 13; D: .; size: few; CDR3: CASSPTQNYEQYF; DNA: TGTGCCAGCAGCCCAACACAAAACTACGAGCAGTACTTC
V: TRBV29-1; J: TRBJ1-1; length: 11; D: .; size: .; CDR3: CSVHRNTEAFF; DNA: TGCAGCGTTCACAGGAACACTGAAGCTTTCTTT
V: TRBV6-5; J: TRBJ1-4; length: 14; D: .; size: .; CDR3: CASRRDATNEKLFF; DNA: TGTGCCAGCAGGAGAGATGCAACTAATGAAAAACTGTTTTTT
V: TRBV3-1; J: TRBJ1-1; length: 15; D: .; size: .; CDR3: CASSQTGVGDEMNFF; DNA: TGTGCCAGCAGCCAAACGGGCGTAGGGGATGAGATGAATTTCTTT
V: TRBV28; J: TRBJ1-1; length: 14; D: .; size: few; CDR3: CASSLTREPTEAFF; DNA: TGTGCCAGCAGTTTAACGCGGGAGCCCACTGAAGCTTTCTTT
V: TRBV6-2/TRBV6-3; J: TRBJ2-4; length: 15; D: .; size: .; CDR3: CASSPGIVAKNIQYF; DNA: TGTGCCAGCAGTCCCGGGATTGTAGCCAAAAACATTCAGTACTTC
V: TRBV5-1; J: TRBJ2-1; length: 14; D: .; size: few; CDR3: CASSLRQGLNEQFF; DNA: TGCGCCAGCAGCTTGCGGCAGGGGCTCAATGAGCAGTTCTTC
V: TRBV6-5; J: TRBJ1-5; length: 15; D: .; size: .; CDR3: CASTSSGTGAKPQHF; DNA: TGTGCCAGCACCTCGTCCGGGACGGGAGCAAAGCCCCAGCATTTT
V: TRBV15; J: TRBJ2-6; length: 18; D: TRBD1; size: .; CDR3: CATSRLGQVVDGANVPTF; DNA: TGTGCCACCAGCAGACTGGGACAGGTTGTTGATGGGGCCAACGTCCCGACTTTC
V: TRBV2; J: TRBJ1-1; length: 14; D: .; size: .; CDR3: CASSVYGLNTEAFF; DNA: TGTGCCAGCAGTGTGTACGGATTGAACACTGAAGCTTTCTTT
V: TRBV7-9; J: TRBJ1-1; length: 15; D: .; size: .; CDR3: CASSFPGGLNTEAFF; DNA: TGTGCCAGCAGCTTCCCCGGGGGCCTGAACACTGAAGCTTTCTTT
V: TRBV2; J: TRBJ1-1; length: 14; D: .; size: few; CDR3: CASSVRVGNTEAFF; DNA: TGTGCCAGCAGCGTGCGGGTGGGGAACACTGAAGCTTTCTTT
V: TRBV20-1; J: TRBJ2-5; length: 17; D: TRBD2; size: .; CDR3: CSAKGLAGAEYQETQYF; DNA: TGCAGTGCTAAGGGACTAGCGGGGGCCGAGTACCAAGAGACCCAGTACTTC
V: TRBV28; J: TRBJ1-2; length: 15; D: .; size: .; CDR3: CASSPTPSGAGGYTF; DNA: TGTGCCAGCAGTCCAACCCCCTCGGGGGCTGGTGGCTACACCTTC
V: TRBV28; J: TRBJ2-3; length: 14; D: .; size: .; CDR3: CASSSAPPTGTQYF; DNA: TGTGCCAGCAGTTCGGCACCGCCCACAGGTACGCAGTATTTT
V: TRBV7-3; J: TRBJ2-5; length: 15; D: .; size: .; CDR3: CASSLNAGAQETQYF; DNA: TGTGCCAGCAGCTTAAATGCAGGCGCCCAAGAGACCCAGTACTTC
V: TRBV10-3; J: TRBJ2-3; length: 14; D: .; size: .; CDR3: CAIRSTASTDTQYF; DNA: TGTGCCATCAGATCGACAGCCTCCACGGATACGCAGTATTTT
V: TRBV7-2; J: TRBJ2-2; length: 14; D: .; size: many; CDR3: CASSVTPSTGELFF; DNA: TGTGCCAGCAGCGTAACCCCCAGCACCGGGGAGCTGTTTTTT